The 21 T cell receptor beta chains below come from one sample, sequenced in a study of T-cell memory formation after mild COVID-19. TCRdb passed the 5' RACE reads through MiXCR, listing each CDR3 protein once. In the table there are fewer than 40,000 distinct CDR3 sequences, roughly 7.2% of which are singletons. Sequencing was done on a sample of PBMCs or a T cell subset sorted from them (not recorded which). The receptors originated from a man aged 18 to 35 who had mild COVID-19 (a few samples of this study predate the infection). Cell type and time point are not known.

This clonotype has at least ten counts. The chain has TRBV7-2 and TRBJ2-3, with D perhaps assigned TRBD1 or TRBD2 (5 bases each). Trimming removed 6 bases from V and 1 base from J, with 11 bases in between. The CDR3 spans 14 residues. Germline values: CDR1 SGHTA, CDR2 FQGNSA. The CDR3 sequence is CASRRDRRTDTQYF. The CDR3 region has the DNA TGTGCCAGCAGAAGGGACCGCCGCACAGATACGCAGTATTTT. Full variable domain (outside the CDR3, taken from reference TRBV7-2 and TRBJ2-3): GAGVSQSPSNKVTEKGKDVELRCDPISGHTALYWYRQSLGQGLEFLIYFQGNSAPDKSGLPSDRFSAERTGGSVSTLTIQRTQQEDSAVYLCASRRDRRTDTQYFGPGTRLTVL.

Many counts were recorded for this clonotype. J is TRBJ2-1 and V is TRBV12-3 or TRBV12-4, with a tentative D call TRBD1 (6 bases). V was cut by 6 bases and J by 6 bases, with 9 bases left in between. The CDR3 is 12 residues long. CDR3 bases: TGTGCCAGCAGCGAAGGGGGCAATGAGCAGTTCTTC. Protein sequence: CASSEGGNEQFF.

This clonotype was detected ten times or more. J is TRBJ2-7 and V is TRBV2; weak D call: TRBD1 (6 bases). The ends were cut back, 7 bases at V and 2 bases at J, with 15 bases in the middle. Germline assignment: CDR1 SNHLY and CDR2 FYNNEI. The CDR3 contains 14 residues. The CDR3 bases are TGTGCCAGCATATCGGACAGACAGACCTACGAGCAGTACTTC. This translates into CASISDRQTYEQYF. The variable domain in full, with the rest retrieved from reference TRBV2 and TRBJ2-7, is EPEVTQTPSHQVTQMGQEVILRCVPISNHLYFYWYRQILGQKVEFLVSFYNNEISEKSEIFDDQFSVERPDGSNFTLKIRSTKLEDSAMYFCASISDRQTYEQYFGPGTRLTVT.

This clonotype was detected ten times or more. The chain joins TRBV4-3 to TRBJ2-5; 7 bases agree with TRBD2. The V segment lost 3 bases and the J segment 11 bases; nucleotides outside the gene matches: 9. Per the germline V gene, CDR1 is LGHNA and CDR2 is YSLEER. The CDR3 has 13 amino acids. The CDR3 loop reads CASSQILATGQYF. The DNA for the CDR3 is TGCGCCAGCAGCCAGATACTAGCGACCGGGCAGTACTTC.

This clonotype was seen ten or more times. The genes are TRBV3-1 and TRBJ2-5; TRBD2 agrees at 7 bases. CDR1 and CDR2 (germline): LGHDT, YNNKEL (reference sequence). Losses at the gene ends were 4 bases for V and 2 bases for J; bases not matched to a gene: 7. The CDR3 sequence is 15 residues long. The CDR3 is CASSRNLAVQETQYF. The CDR3, as DNA: TGTGCCAGCAGCCGAAACCTAGCGGTGCAAGAGACCCAGTACTTC.

This clonotype occurred many times. The CDR3 nucleotides are TGTGCCAGCAGCCCGGGACTAGCGGGGGTGGATACGCAGTATTTT. The encoded protein is CASSPGLAGVDTQYF. V is TRBV5-8 and J is TRBJ2-3; TRBD2 matches 14 bases. The CDR3 extends over 15 amino acids. V gave up 4 bases and J gave up 6 bases; unmatched junction bases: 4. The germline gives CDR1 SGHTS, CDR2 YDEGEE.

The CDR3 reads CSARRMATNEKLFF. CDR3 nucleotides: TGCAGTGCGCGTCGGATGGCAACTAATGAAAAACTGTTTTTT. V and J are TRBV20-1 and TRBJ1-4, with no clear D. With 6 bases removed from V and 0 bases from J, the gap between germline ends came to 11 bases. Germline CDR1 reads DFQATT; CDR2 reads SNEGSKA (reference sequence). The CDR3 has 14 residues.

This clonotype was observed at least ten times. The chain combines TRBV15 with TRBJ1-4; no reliable D call. CDR1 and CDR2 (germline): LNHNV, YYDKDF (reference sequence). V was pared by 7 bases and J by 4 bases, with 7 bases between. The CDR3 sequence is 12 residues long. Here the CDR3 DNA reads TGTGCCACCAAGGGAAATAATGAAAAACTGTTTTTT. As protein: CATKGNNEKLFF.

The genes are TRBV11-2 and TRBJ2-7; no clear D gene. The CDR3 contains 15 residues. Looked up from germline, CDR1 is SGHAT and CDR2 is FQNNGV. V was trimmed by 2 bases and J by 2 bases, leaving 13 bases between them. The chain's CDR3 is CASSLLMNSAYEQYF. The DNA of the CDR3 is TGTGCCAGCAGCTTATTGATGAACTCTGCCTACGAGCAGTACTTC.

The chain carries TRBV11-2 and TRBJ1-1; no clear D gene. Between the trimmed V and J ends, which lost 1 base and 5 bases, there was a span of 14 bases. CDR1 is SGHAT and CDR2 is FQNNGV in the germline V gene. The CDR3 loop spans 15 amino acids. In DNA, the CDR3 is TGTGCCAGCAGCTTAGGGTCTTGGTTCGGGACTGAAGCTTTCTTT. This translates into CASSLGSWFGTEAFF.

This clonotype was observed at least ten times. V usage is TRBV9 and J usage is TRBJ2-1, with D unresolved. Germline CDR1 SGDLS, CDR2 YYNGEE. This CDR3 is built from 13 residues. Trimming stripped 2 bases from V and 8 bases from J, with 11 bases between. CDR3 loop: CASSVEGRDEQFF. Here the CDR3 DNA reads TGTGCCAGCAGCGTGGAAGGACGGGATGAGCAGTTCTTC.

Comments on this clonotype: A much larger clonotype is one base distant, so this may be a read error. The gene calls are TRBV5-1 and TRBJ2-3, with D tentatively TRBD1 (5 bases). There are 13 residues in the CDR3. Trimming stripped 4 bases from V and 5 bases from J, with 11 bases between. Germline loops: CDR1 SGHRS, CDR2 YFSETQ. The chain's CDR3 is CASSHFTGDTQYF. CDR3 nucleotide sequence: TGCGCCAGCAGCCACTTCACAGGAGATACGCAGTATTTT.

This rearrangement joins TRBV6-2 or TRBV6-3 to TRBJ2-1; D is unclear. CDR1 MNHEY and CDR2 SVGEGT come from the germline V gene. The CDR3 totals 10 residues. The V end was cut by 5 bases, the J end by 9 bases, with 5 bases between. Written as DNA, the CDR3 is TGTGCCAGCAGTGGCGTTGAGCAGTTCTTC. This gives the protein CASSGVEQFF.

The chain joins TRBV6-5 to TRBJ2-3, with 10 bases lining up with TRBD1. Trimming took 6 bases from V and 6 from J; bases not matched to a gene: 6. Germline CDR1 MNHEY, CDR2 SVGAGI. This CDR3 is 14 amino acids long. In DNA, the CDR3 is TGTGCCAGCAGCAGACAGGGGGCTGGGGATACGCAGTATTTT. Protein sequence: CASSRQGAGDTQYF.

This clonotype was observed a few times. The chain couples TRBV23-1 to TRBJ1-1, with a weak D call TRBD1 (5 bases). TRBV23-1 is an ORF; its function is uncertain. V lost 6 bases to trimming and J lost 0 bases, with 8 bases between them. The CDR3 covers 13 residues. The CDR3 sequence is CASSREMNTEAFF. The CDR3 nucleotides read TGCGCCAGCAGCAGGGAGATGAACACTGAAGCTTTCTTT.

Ten or more counts support this clonotype. CDR3 in amino acids: CASSQVPPNYGYTF. The CDR3 coding sequence is TGCGCCAGCAGCCAAGTTCCCCCAAACTATGGCTACACCTTC. The chain recombines TRBV4-3 with TRBJ1-2; D remains ambiguous. CDR1 and CDR2 (germline): LGHNA, YSLEER. V was pared by 1 base and J by 2 bases, with 8 bases between. There are 14 residues in the CDR3.

In regard to this clonotype: Since a much larger clone is just one base distant, this may be a read error. The V gene is TRBV7-2, the J gene TRBJ2-3; perhaps TRBD2 as D (6 bases). V lost 5 bases to trimming and J lost 5 bases, with 20 bases between them. The germline V gene encodes CDR1 SGHTA and CDR2 FQGNSA. This CDR3 has 16 residues. The CDR3 bases are TGTGCCAGCAGCGGGTCGAAGGGGCGGGGATTAGATACGCAGTATTTT. Translation gives CASSGSKGRGLDTQYF.

This chain connects TRBV4-3 to TRBJ2-3, with 8 bases that match TRBD2. Trimming cost V 5 bases and J 3 bases; bases outside gene matches: 4. The CDR3 extends over 14 amino acids. Germline CDR1 LGHNA, CDR2 YSLEER. This chain's CDR3 is CASSSSGGTDTQYF. For the CDR3, the DNA is TGCGCCAGCAGCTCAAGCGGGGGAACAGATACGCAGTATTTT.

This clonotype was found many times. DNA of the CDR3: TGTGCCAGCAGCCCACGGCTCGCGGCGGAGGCCTACGAGCAGTACTTC. Protein sequence: CASSPRLAAEAYEQYF. This chain links TRBV7-8 with TRBJ2-7; D is possibly TRBD2 (5 bases). The CDR3 is made up of 16 amino acids. Trimming cost V 5 bases and J 2 bases, with 19 bases left between them. CDR1 is SGHVS and CDR2 is FQNEAQ in the germline V gene.

In its sample, this clonotype was seen many times. Written as DNA, the CDR3 is TGTGCCAGCAGCTTTCGACAGGGAGGTAGCAATCAGCCCCAGCATTTT. This gives the protein CASSFRQGGSNQPQHF. This rearrangement joins TRBV7-2 to TRBJ1-5, with TRBD1 matching 7 bases. Germline CDR1 SGHTA, CDR2 FQGNSA. The CDR3 is 16 residues long. V dropped 3 bases and J dropped 0; count of bases not matched to a gene: 5.

In nucleotides, the CDR3 is TGTGCCAGCAGCCCCCCCGCGGGGGAGGAGGGCTACACCTTC. Amino acid sequence: CASSPPAGEEGYTF. This chain uses TRBV28 with TRBJ1-2; possible D gene TRBD1, 5 bases. Trimming stripped 6 bases from V and 8 bases from J, with 19 bases between. The CDR3 length is 14 residues. The V gene's germline CDR1 is MDHEN and CDR2 SYDVKM.